The 10 T cell receptor beta chains reported below all come from one sample, sequenced in a study of cytomegalovirus exposure and HLA in healthy donors. 13 Jbeta primers and 60 Vbeta primers were used for the PCR. Some clones are missing from TCRdb's copy, which holds only in-frame ones; the method was immunoSEQ multiplex PCR. There are about 130,000 clones in the sample; about 10% occur only once, and around 5% lies in the top ten. Sequencing was done on a sample of PBMCs. The receptors originated from a woman aged 18-29 years in good health and CMV-seropositive.

In this sample, this clone turned up a few times. The chain couples TRBV10-3 to TRBJ1-1, with D possibly being TRBD1 (6 bases). The germline V gene encodes CDR1 ENHRY and CDR2 SYGVKD. Trimming pared 0 bases from V and 12 bases from J, leaving 14 bases between. CDR3 size: 13 residues. The CDR3 loop reads CAISESDSGQSFF. The CDR3 DNA reads TGTGCCATCAGTGAGTCGGATTCGGGACAATCTTTCTTT.

The V call is TRBV18, the J call TRBJ1-5, with TRBD1 as a possible D gene (5 bases). Germline V gene lookup returns CDR1 KGHSH and CDR2 LQKENI. V lost 6 bases and J 4 bases, leaving 7 bases between the germline ends. The CDR3 length is 12 residues. CDR3 protein: CASSRQNQPQHF. The CDR3 coding sequence is TGTGCCAGCTCTCGACAGAATCAGCCCCAGCATTTT.

This sequence joins TRBV5-1 and TRBJ1-5, with D tentatively TRBD1 (5 bases). Germline values: CDR1 SGHRS, CDR2 YFSETQ. This CDR3 has 15 amino acids. The V gene lost 0 bases and the J gene lost 6 bases, with 13 bases spanning the gap. CDR3 sequence (DNA): TGCGCCAGCAGCTTGGAGGGAGGGACCAGTCAGCCCCAGCATTTT. This sequence encodes CASSLEGGTSQPQHF.

In this sample, this clone turned up a few times. This chain joins TRBV6-1 and TRBJ1-4; no definite D call. Germline-derived CDR1 and CDR2 are MNHNS and SASEGT. The ends were cut back, 6 bases at V and 0 bases at J, with 11 bases in the middle. This CDR3 contains 15 residues. CDR3 region: CASRPLETTNEKLFF. CDR3 in DNA: TGTGCCAGCAGACCGCTGGAGACAACTAATGAAAAACTGTTTTTT.

This clone was detected only a few times. J is TRBJ2-5 and V is TRBV11-1; weak D call: TRBD1 (5 bases). Between the trimmed V and J ends, which lost 3 bases and 5 bases, there was a span of 13 bases. The CDR3 loop spans 14 amino acids. The germline gives CDR1 SGHAT, CDR2 FQDESV (reference sequence). The CDR3 spells CASSLQGRRETQYF. The CDR3 DNA reads TGTGCCAGCAGCTTGCAGGGTCGGCGGGAGACCCAGTACTTC.

The chain links TRBV7-2 to TRBJ2-5; TRBD2 matches 8 bases. V gave up 2 bases and J gave up 4 bases; unmatched junction bases: 0. The germline V gene encodes CDR1 SGHTA and CDR2 FQGNSA. The CDR3 consists of 13 residues. DNA of the CDR3: TGTGCCAGCAGCTTAACTAGCGGAGAGACCCAGTACTTC. Encoded protein: CASSLTSGETQYF.

This clone has a handful of counts. The chain uses TRBV13 and TRBJ2-1, with unresolved D. CDR1 and CDR2 from the germline V gene are PRHDT and FYEKMQ (reference sequence). The CDR3 has 12 residues. Trimming took off 3 bases at V and 6 bases at J, with 6 bases between the two ends. DNA for the CDR3: TGTGCCAGCAGCTTGTCCCTCAATGAGCAGTTCTTC. It specifies CASSLSLNEQFF.

The V gene is TRBV2, the J gene TRBJ1-2; possibly TRBD1 for D (6 bases). The CDR3 loop spans 14 amino acids. Trimming left V 2 bases short and J 2 bases short, with 9 bases between. CDR1 is SNHLY and CDR2 is FYNNEI in the germline V gene. CDR3 residues: CASSERQANYGYTF. CDR3 in DNA: TGTGCCAGCAGTGAACGACAGGCGAACTATGGCTACACCTTC.

The chain combines TRBV28 with TRBJ1-4; TRBD1 might be the D (6 bases). The V end lost 8 bases, the J end lost 8 bases, and 18 bases lay between the germline ends. The CDR3 runs to 14 residues. CDR1 is MDHEN, CDR2 SYDVKM, per germline. In nucleotides, the CDR3 is TGTGCCAGCTCTGGAGGGGGGGCGCGGGAAAAACTGTTTTTT. Its protein is CASSGGGAREKLFF.

This clone was observed a few times. The V gene is TRBV19, the J gene TRBJ2-5, with a tentative D call TRBD2 (6 bases). V lost 4 bases and J 3 bases, leaving 12 bases between the germline ends. The CDR3 length is 14 residues. CDR1 and CDR2 from the germline V gene are LNHDA and SQIVND (reference sequence). The CDR3 nucleotides read TGTGCCAGTAGTACTATAGCGGAGGAAGAGACCCAGTACTTC. Translation gives CASSTIAEEETQYF. The variable domain in full, with the rest retrieved from reference TRBV19 and TRBJ2-5, is DGGITQSPKYLFRKEGQNVTLSCEQNLNHDAMYWYRQDPGQGLRLIYYSQIVNDFQKGDIAEGYSVSREKKESFPLTVTSAQKNPTAFYLCASSTIAEEETQYFGPGTRLLVL.